This T cell receptor beta chain was retrieved from a study of graft-versus-host responses after intestinal transplantation. Background on the study: Those transplanted obtained multivisceral, liver-intestinal, or isolated intestinal grafts. After anti-thymocyte globulin induction, recipients took tacrolimus and steroids for 3 to 4 years.

Germline V gene sequence: CDR1 MNHEY, CDR2 SVGAGI. Trimming took 8 bases from V and 5 from J, leaving 11 bases between them. The CDR3 length is 12 residues. Sequencing used immunoSEQ multiplex PCR; TCRdb keeps in-frame clones, though not all of them. The profile shows 90,000 or so clones, about four fifths of them singletons. For this clone: Its antigen is not known.

Sequencing was performed on unstimulated CD4+ T cells sorted from spleen or lymph node cells, taken before intestinal transplant. This chain links TRBV6-5 with TRBJ2-3, with a weak D call TRBD2 (6 bases). The origin of this receptor is a human donor who received an intestinal transplant. The DNA of the CDR3 is TGTGCCAGCTGGACGGGAGAAGATACGCAGTATTTT. This codes for CASWTGEDTQYF.